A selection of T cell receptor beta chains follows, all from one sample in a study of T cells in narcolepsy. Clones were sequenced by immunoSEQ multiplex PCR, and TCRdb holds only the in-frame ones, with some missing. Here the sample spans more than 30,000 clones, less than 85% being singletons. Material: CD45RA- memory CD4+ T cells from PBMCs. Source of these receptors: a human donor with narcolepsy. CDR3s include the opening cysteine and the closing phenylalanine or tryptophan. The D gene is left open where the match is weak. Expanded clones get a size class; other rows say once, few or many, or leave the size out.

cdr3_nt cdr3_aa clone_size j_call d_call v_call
TGTGCCAGCTCATCAAAAACAGGGGGCTCTGAAGCTTTCTTT CASSSKTGGSEAFF - TRBJ1-1 TRBD1 TRBV18
TGTGCCAGCAGCCCCACACCGGACAGGGAGTTCACAGATACGCAGTATTTT CASSPTPDREFTDTQYF - TRBJ2-3 TRBD1 TRBV4-2
TGCGCCAGCAGTCGGGACACCCAGAACACTGAAGCTTTCTTT CASSRDTQNTEAFF medium-sized TRBJ1-1 - TRBV10-1
TGTGCCAGCCGGGGGGGACTGAACTATGGCTACACCTTC CASRGGLNYGYTF - TRBJ1-2 - TRBV4-2
TGTGCCAGCAGCCCCGGACAGATAGCCGGGGAGCTGTTTTTT CASSPGQIAGELFF - TRBJ2-2 - TRBV7-9
TGTGCCAGCAGTCCAAGAGGTAATGAAAAACTGTTTTTT CASSPRGNEKLFF - TRBJ1-4 - TRBV6-1
TGTGCCAGCAGTCCGGACTATCGGAACACTGAAGCTTTCTTT CASSPDYRNTEAFF - TRBJ1-1 - TRBV7-8
TGTGCCAGCAGCTTGGGACCGGGACGGGTAAGGGAGCAGTACTTC CASSLGPGRVREQYF - TRBJ2-7 - TRBV5-4
TGTGCCTGGAGTCGGGCAGACCTCTCCTATAATTCACCCCTCCACTTT CAWSRADLSYNSPLHF - TRBJ1-6 - TRBV30
TGTGCCCCCCGGGACAGGGGGCGCGGCGAGCAGTACTTC CAPRDRGRGEQYF - TRBJ2-7 TRBD1 TRBV19
TGTGCCAGCGGGGGCGTAGCGGGGGGTGGCACAGATACGCAGTATTTT CASGGVAGGGTDTQYF - TRBJ2-3 TRBD2 TRBV28
TGTGCCAGCAGTTTAAGGCAGCGAGACCCTGAAGCTTTCTTT CASSLRQRDPEAFF - TRBJ1-1 - TRBV27
TGTGCCAGCACCACATCATACTGGAAAAATGAGCAGTTCTTC CASTTSYWKNEQFF - TRBJ2-1 - TRBV7-8
TGTGCCAGTAAGGACCGAGGGATGAACACTGAAGCTTTCTTT CASKDRGMNTEAFF - TRBJ1-1 - TRBV19
TGTGCCAGCAACGGGGGTGGGTTAAGAAATTCACCCCTCCACTTT CASNGGGLRNSPLHF few TRBJ1-6 - TRBV28
TGTGCCAGCAGACAGGGGGGCTACAATGAGCAGTTCTTC CASRQGGYNEQFF few TRBJ2-1 TRBD1 TRBV6-5
TGTGCCAGCAGGGACAGAGAAAACTATGGCTACACCTTC CASRDRENYGYTF - TRBJ1-2 - TRBV2
TGTGCCAGTAGTACTCAGGGCCGTGCAACTAATGAAAAACTGTTTTTT CASSTQGRATNEKLFF - TRBJ1-4 - TRBV19
TGTGCCAGCAGCCCACCAACCGGGACAGGGGGGTACACTGAAGCTTTCTTT CASSPPTGTGGYTEAFF once TRBJ1-1 TRBD1 TRBV9
TGTGCCAGCAGCTTGGGCGTGGGCAGCTCCTACAATGAGCAGTTCTTC CASSLGVGSSYNEQFF - TRBJ2-1 - TRBV5-4
TGTGCCAGCAGTTACCGGGACAGTTCACGTTCACCCCTCCACTTT CASSYRDSSRSPLHF - TRBJ1-6 TRBD1 TRBV6-5
TGTGCCAGCAGCTGGAACAGGGAAGGGGAGCTGTTTTTT CASSWNREGELFF - TRBJ2-2 - TRBV7-2
TGTGCCAGCAGTGTCCACCAGTACGAGCAGTACTTC CASSVHQYEQYF - TRBJ2-7 - TRBV6-1
TGTGCCAGTAGTATCACAGGGAATAACTATGGCTACACCTTC CASSITGNNYGYTF once TRBJ1-2 - TRBV19
TGTGCCACAACTACCTCCAGCACAGATACGCAGTATTTT CATTTSSTDTQYF - TRBJ2-3 - TRBV30
TGCAGCGTCCGCACAGGGTTCAGTGGCTACACCTTC CSVRTGFSGYTF - TRBJ1-2 - TRBV29-1
TGTGCCAGCAGTGTTTACAGTGGCTACACCTTC CASSVYSGYTF few TRBJ1-2 - TRBV6-1
TGTGCCAGCAGCCCGTCTTTCGGGCGGGGGGACGAAGAGCAGTTCTTC CASSPSFGRGDEEQFF - TRBJ2-1 TRBD2 TRBV7-3
TGCAGCGTTGCCCCAGGCACAGATACGCAGTATTTT CSVAPGTDTQYF - TRBJ2-3 - TRBV29-1
TGTGCCAGCAGCCGGCCCAGCGGGGTTAGCTCCTACAATGAGCAGTTCTTC CASSRPSGVSSYNEQFF - TRBJ2-1 TRBD2 TRBV5-4
TGTGCCAGTAGCCCCAGAGGACAGGTTCGTGAAGCTTTCTTT CASSPRGQVREAFF - TRBJ1-1 TRBD1 TRBV19
TGTGCCAGCTCACAAGAACCAGGGACGGGACAGTACTTC CASSQEPGTGQYF - TRBJ2-7 - TRBV18
TGTGCCAGCAGCGTTGGGGCGGGGGCAGGGAACACTGAAGCTTTCTTT CASSVGAGAGNTEAFF - TRBJ1-1 - TRBV9
TGTGCCAGCAGCTCCGGGGACAGGGGGCGCGACTATGGCTACACCTTC CASSSGDRGRDYGYTF - TRBJ1-2 TRBD1 TRBV5-4
TGTGCCAGCAGCACGCACAGGAACACTGAAGCTTTCTTT CASSTHRNTEAFF - TRBJ1-1 - TRBV7-3
TGTGCCACCAGCAGGGGACAGGGAGATGACTATGGCTACACCTTC CATSRGQGDDYGYTF - TRBJ1-2 TRBD1 TRBV15
TGTGCCAGCAGTAGACAGGGGTCCGATTCCCAGCATTTT CASSRQGSDSQHF - TRBJ1-5 TRBD1 TRBV6-1
TGTGCCAGCAGCCCCCCCCGGACAGGGGGTGATGAGCAGTTCTTC CASSPPRTGGDEQFF - TRBJ2-1 TRBD1 TRBV11-2
TGTGCCAGCAGCTTGGAAAGGGGGAAAGAGACCCAGTACTTC CASSLERGKETQYF - TRBJ2-5 - TRBV5-6
TGTGCCAGCTCACTTCCCCCAAGCAACTCTGGAAACACCATATATTTT CASSLPPSNSGNTIYF - TRBJ1-3 - TRBV18
TGTGCCATCAGGCTGGGACTAGCGGGGGCCTACGAGCAGTACTTC CAIRLGLAGAYEQYF - TRBJ2-7 TRBD2 TRBV10-3
TGTGCCAGCAGCCGGACTAGCAACGAGCAGTACTTC CASSRTSNEQYF few TRBJ2-7 TRBD2 TRBV7-6
TGTGCCAGCACCCTGGGAACACTACTAAACTATGGCTACACCTTC CASTLGTLLNYGYTF once TRBJ1-2 - TRBV28
TGCGCCAGCAGTCTAGAGGGAGGGAACACCGGGGAGCTGTTTTTT CASSLEGGNTGELFF once TRBJ2-2 - TRBV5-1
TGTGCCAGCAGCCCTGGGGGCCAGGGAAACACTGAAGCTTTCTTT CASSPGGQGNTEAFF - TRBJ1-1 - TRBV28
TGTGCCAGCTCCCCGGGGATAAAGGACGGCTACACCTTC CASSPGIKDGYTF - TRBJ1-2 - TRBV6-5
TGTGCCAGCAGCTACGTCCTGAACACCGGGGAGCTGTTTTTT CASSYVLNTGELFF - TRBJ2-2 - TRBV5-5
TGTGCCAGTAGTCCCCTTGGTACAGGAACGGAGTCGAACTATGGCTACACCTTC CASSPLGTGTESNYGYTF - TRBJ1-2 - TRBV19
TGTGCCAGCAGCTTATATTTAGGGGGTGGCTACACCTTC CASSLYLGGGYTF - TRBJ1-2 - TRBV7-3
TGTGCCAGCAGTGAGGGACAGGTTGGAAACACCATATATTTT CASSEGQVGNTIYF once TRBJ1-3 TRBD1 TRBV6-5
TGTGCCAGCAGCCAGGCGAACAGGGAACCCGGACAAGAGACCCAGTACTTC CASSQANREPGQETQYF once TRBJ2-5 - TRBV4-2
TGTGCCAGCAGCTCTCTAGCGGGGGGGTACAATGAGCAGTTCTTC CASSSLAGGYNEQFF - TRBJ2-1 TRBD2 TRBV5-6
TGTGCCACCAGCAGCAGGGTAACACAAGAGACCCAGTACTTC CATSSRVTQETQYF - TRBJ2-5 - TRBV15
TGTGCCAGCAGCTCGTACATATGGAATGAGCAGTTCTTC CASSSYIWNEQFF - TRBJ2-1 - TRBV7-2
TGTGCCAGCAGCTTAGCCCCATCTGAGGGGGTAGATACGCAGTATTTT CASSLAPSEGVDTQYF - TRBJ2-3 - TRBV7-9